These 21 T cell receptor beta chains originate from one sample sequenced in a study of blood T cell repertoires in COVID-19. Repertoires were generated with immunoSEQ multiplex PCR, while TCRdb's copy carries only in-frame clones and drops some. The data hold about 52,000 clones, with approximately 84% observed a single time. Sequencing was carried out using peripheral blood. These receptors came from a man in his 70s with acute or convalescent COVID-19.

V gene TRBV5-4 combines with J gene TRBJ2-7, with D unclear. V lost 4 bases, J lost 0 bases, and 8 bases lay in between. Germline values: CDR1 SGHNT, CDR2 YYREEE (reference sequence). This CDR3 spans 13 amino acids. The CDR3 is CASSHYFSYEQYV. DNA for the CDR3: TGTGCCAGCAGCCATTACTTCTCCTACGAGCAGTACGTC.

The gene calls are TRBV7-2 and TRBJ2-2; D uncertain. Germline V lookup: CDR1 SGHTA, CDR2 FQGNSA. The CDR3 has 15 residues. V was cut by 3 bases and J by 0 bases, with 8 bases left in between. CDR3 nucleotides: TGTGCCAGCAGCTTTGGGCTGCCGAACACCGGGGAGCTGTTTTTT. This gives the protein CASSFGLPNTGELFF.

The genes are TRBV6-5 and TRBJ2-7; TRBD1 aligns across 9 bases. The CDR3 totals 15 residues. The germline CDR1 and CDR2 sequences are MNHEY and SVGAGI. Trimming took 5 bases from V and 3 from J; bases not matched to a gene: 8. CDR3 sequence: CASSPGQGMGYEQYV. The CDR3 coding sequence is TGTGCCAGCAGTCCGGGACAGGGAATGGGCTACGAGCAGTACGTC.

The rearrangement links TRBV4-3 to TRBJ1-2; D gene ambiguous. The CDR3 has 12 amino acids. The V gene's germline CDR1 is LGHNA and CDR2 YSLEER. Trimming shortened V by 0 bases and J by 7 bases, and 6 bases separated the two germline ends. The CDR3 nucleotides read TGCGCCAGCAGCCAAGACTTCTTTGGCTACACCTTC. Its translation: CASSQDFFGYTF.

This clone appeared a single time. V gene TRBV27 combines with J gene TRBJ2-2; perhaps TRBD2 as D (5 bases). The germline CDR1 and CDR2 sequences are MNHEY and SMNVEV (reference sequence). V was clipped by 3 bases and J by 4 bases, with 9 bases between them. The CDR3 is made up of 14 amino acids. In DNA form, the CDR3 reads TGTGCCAGCAGTTTTATGGGGAGCACCGGGGAGCTGTTTTTT. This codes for CASSFMGSTGELFF.

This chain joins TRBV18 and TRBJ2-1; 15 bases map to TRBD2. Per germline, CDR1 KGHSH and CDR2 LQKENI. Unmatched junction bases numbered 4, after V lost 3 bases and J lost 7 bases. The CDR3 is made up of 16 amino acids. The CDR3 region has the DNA TGTGCCAGCTCACCCGCAGGACTAGCGGGGGGGAATGAGCAGTTCTTC. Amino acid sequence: CASSPAGLAGGNEQFF.

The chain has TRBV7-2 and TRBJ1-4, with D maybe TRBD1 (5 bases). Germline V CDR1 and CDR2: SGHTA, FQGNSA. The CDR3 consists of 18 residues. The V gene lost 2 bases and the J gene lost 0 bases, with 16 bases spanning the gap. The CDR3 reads CASSLRVLDRATNEKLFF. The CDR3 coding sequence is TGTGCCAGCAGCTTAAGAGTACTTGACAGAGCAACTAATGAAAAACTGTTTTTT.

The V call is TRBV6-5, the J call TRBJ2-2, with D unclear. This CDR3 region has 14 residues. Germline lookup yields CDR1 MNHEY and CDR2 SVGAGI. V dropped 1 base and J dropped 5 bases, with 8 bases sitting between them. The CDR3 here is CASSYLRFTGELFF. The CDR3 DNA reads TGTGCCAGCAGTTACTTGCGTTTTACCGGGGAGCTGTTTTTT.

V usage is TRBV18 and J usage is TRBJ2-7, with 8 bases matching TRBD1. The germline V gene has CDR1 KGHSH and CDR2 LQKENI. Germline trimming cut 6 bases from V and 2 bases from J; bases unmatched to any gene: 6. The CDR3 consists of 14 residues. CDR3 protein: CASSPGTGTYEQYF. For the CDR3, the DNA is TGTGCCAGCTCGCCGGGGACAGGAACCTACGAGCAGTACTTC.

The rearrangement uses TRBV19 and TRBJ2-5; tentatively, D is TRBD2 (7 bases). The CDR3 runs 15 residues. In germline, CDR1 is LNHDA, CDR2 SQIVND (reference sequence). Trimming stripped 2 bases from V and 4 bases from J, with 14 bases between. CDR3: CASSISRGGVETQYF. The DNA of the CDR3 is TGTGCCAGTAGTATAAGCAGGGGAGGGGTAGAGACCCAGTACTTC.

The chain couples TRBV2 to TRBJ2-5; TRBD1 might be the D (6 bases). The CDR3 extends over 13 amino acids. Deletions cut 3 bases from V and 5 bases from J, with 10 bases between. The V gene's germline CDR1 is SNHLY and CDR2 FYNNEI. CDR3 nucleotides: TGTGCCAGCAGTGATACAGGGTATGAGACCCAGTACTTC. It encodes CASSDTGYETQYF. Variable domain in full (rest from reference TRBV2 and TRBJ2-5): EPEVTQTPSHQVTQMGQEVILRCVPISNHLYFYWYRQILGQKVEFLVSFYNNEISEKSEIFDDQFSVERPDGSNFTLKIRSTKLEDSAMYFCASSDTGYETQYFGPGTRLLVL.

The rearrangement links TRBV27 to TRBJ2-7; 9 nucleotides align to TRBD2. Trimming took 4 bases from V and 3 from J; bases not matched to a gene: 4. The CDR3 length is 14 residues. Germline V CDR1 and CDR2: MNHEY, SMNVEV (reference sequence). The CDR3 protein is CASSSSGALYEQYV. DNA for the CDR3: TGTGCCAGCAGTTCTAGCGGGGCACTCTACGAGCAGTACGTC.

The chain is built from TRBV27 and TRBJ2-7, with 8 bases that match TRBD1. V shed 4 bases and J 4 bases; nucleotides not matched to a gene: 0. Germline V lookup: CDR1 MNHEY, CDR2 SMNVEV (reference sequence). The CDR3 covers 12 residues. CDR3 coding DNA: TGTGCCAGCAGTTGGACAGGGTACGAGCAGTACTTC. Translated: CASSWTGYEQYF.

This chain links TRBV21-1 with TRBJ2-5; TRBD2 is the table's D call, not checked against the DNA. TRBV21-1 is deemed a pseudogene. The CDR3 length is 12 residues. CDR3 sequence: CASSKGKETQYF. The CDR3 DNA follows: TGTGCCAGCAGCAAAGGTAAAGAGACCCAGTACTTC.

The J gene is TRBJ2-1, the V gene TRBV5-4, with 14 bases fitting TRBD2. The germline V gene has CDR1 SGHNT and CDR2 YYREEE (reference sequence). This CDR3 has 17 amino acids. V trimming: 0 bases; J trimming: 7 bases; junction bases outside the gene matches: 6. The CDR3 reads CASSLESGLAGENEQFF. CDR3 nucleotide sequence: TGTGCCAGCAGCTTGGAGTCGGGACTAGCGGGGGAGAATGAGCAGTTCTTC.

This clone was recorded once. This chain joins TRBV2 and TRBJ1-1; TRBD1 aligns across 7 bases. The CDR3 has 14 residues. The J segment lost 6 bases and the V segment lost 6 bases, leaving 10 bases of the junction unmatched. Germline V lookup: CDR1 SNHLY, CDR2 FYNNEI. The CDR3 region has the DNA TGTGCCAGCAGGAGACTGACAGGGTTCGCTGAAGCTTTCTTT. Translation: CASRRLTGFAEAFF.

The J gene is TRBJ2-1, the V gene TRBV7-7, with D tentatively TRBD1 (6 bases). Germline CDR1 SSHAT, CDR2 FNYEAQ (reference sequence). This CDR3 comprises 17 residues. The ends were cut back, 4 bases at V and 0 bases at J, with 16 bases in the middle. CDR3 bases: TGTGCCAGCAGCTCGGGACCCACAGGGAGCTCCTACAATGAGCAGTTCTTC. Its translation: CASSSGPTGSSYNEQFF.

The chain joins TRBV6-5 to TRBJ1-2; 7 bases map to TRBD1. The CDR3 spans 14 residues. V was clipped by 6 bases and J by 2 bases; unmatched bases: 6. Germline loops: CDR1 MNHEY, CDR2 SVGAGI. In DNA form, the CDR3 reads TGTGCCAGCAGGACAGGGTCGGCCAACTATGGCTACACCTTC. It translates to CASRTGSANYGYTF.

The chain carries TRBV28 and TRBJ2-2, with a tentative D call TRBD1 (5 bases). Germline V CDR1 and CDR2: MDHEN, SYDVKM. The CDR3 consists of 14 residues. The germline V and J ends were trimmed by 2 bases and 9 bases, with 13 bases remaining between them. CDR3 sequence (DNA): TGTGCCAGCAGTTTAAGGCAGGGCCACCGGGAGCTGTTTTTT. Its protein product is CASSLRQGHRELFF.

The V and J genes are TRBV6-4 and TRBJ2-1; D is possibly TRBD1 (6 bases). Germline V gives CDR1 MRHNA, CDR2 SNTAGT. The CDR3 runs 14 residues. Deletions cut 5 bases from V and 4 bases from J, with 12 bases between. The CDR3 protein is CASSNGTSYNEQFF. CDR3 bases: TGTGCCAGCAGTAACGGGACATCGTACAATGAGCAGTTCTTC.

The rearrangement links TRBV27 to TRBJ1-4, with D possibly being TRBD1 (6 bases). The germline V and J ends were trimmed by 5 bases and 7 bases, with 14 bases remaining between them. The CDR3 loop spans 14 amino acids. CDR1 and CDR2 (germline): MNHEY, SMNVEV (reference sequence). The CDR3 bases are TGTGCCAGCAGTCTCACAGGGTTTGGTGAAAAACTGTTTTTT. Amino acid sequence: CASSLTGFGEKLFF.